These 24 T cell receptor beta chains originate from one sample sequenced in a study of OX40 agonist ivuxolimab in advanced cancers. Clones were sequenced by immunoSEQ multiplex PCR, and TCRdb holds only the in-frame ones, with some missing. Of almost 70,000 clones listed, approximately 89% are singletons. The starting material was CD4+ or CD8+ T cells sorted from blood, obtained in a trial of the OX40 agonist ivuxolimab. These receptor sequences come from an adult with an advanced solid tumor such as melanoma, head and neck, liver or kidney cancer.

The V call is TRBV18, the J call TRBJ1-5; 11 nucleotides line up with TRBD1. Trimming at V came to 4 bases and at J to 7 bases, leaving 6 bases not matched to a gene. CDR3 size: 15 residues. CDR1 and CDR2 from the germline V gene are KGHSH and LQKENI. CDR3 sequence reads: CASSLGTGGDQPQHF. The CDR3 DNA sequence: TGTGCCAGCTCACTTGGGACAGGGGGGGACCAGCCCCAGCATTTT.

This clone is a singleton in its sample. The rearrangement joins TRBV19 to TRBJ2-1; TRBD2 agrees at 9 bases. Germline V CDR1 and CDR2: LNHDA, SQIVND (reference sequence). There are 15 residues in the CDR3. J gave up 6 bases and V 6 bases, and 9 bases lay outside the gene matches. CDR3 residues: CASSLSGRSVNEQFF. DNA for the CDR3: TGTGCCAGTAGCCTTAGCGGGAGAAGCGTCAATGAGCAGTTCTTC.

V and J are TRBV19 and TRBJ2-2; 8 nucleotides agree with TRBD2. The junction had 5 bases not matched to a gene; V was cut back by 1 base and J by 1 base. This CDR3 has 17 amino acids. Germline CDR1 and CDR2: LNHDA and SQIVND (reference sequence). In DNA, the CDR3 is TGTGCCAGTAGTATAGGTGGTAGCGGGGTGAACACCGGGGAGCTGTTTTTT. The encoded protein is CASSIGGSGVNTGELFF.

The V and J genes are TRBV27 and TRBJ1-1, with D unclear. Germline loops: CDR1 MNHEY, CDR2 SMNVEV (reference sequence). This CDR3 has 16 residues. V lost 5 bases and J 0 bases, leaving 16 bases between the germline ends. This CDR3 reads CASSPPGLKMNTEAFF. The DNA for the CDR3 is TGTGCCAGCAGTCCACCGGGCCTAAAAATGAACACTGAAGCTTTCTTT.

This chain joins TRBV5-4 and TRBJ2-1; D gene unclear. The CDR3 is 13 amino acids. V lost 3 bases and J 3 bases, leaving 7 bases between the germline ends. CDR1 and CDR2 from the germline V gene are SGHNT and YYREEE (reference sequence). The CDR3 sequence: CASSSIGYNEQFF. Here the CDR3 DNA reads TGTGCCAGCAGCTCAATAGGCTACAATGAGCAGTTCTTC.

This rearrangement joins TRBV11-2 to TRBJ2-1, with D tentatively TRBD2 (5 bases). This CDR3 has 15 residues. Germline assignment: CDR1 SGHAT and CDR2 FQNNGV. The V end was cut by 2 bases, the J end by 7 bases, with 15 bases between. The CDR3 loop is CASSLSPRGWNEQFF. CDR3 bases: TGTGCCAGCAGCTTATCCCCCCGGGGATGGAATGAGCAGTTCTTC.

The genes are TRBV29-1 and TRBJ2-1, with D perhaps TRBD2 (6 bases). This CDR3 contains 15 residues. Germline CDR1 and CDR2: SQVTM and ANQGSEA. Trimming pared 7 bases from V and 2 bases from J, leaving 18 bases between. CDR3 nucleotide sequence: TGCAGCGCCCCCCTCCCGACTAGTCCCTACAATGAGCAGTTCTTC. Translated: CSAPLPTSPYNEQFF.

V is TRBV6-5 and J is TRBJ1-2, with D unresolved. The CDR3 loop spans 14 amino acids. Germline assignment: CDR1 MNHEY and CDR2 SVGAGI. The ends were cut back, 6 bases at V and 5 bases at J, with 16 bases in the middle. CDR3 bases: TGTGCCAGCAGATACCAGCAATCTCCTTATGGCTACACCTTC. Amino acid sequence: CASRYQQSPYGYTF.

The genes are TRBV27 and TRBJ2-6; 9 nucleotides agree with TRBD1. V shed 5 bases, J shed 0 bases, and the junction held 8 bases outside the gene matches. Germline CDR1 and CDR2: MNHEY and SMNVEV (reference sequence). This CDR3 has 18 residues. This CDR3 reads CASSPVGTGSSGANVLTF. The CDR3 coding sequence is TGTGCCAGCAGTCCCGTCGGGACAGGGTCCTCTGGGGCCAACGTCCTGACTTTC.

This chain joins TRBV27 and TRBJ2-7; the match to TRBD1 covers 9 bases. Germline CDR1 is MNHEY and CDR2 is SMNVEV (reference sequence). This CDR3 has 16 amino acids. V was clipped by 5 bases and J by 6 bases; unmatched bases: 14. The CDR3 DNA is TGTGCCAGCAGTCCCCAAACAGGGGGCTCGTTCGGCGAGCAGTACTTC. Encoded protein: CASSPQTGGSFGEQYF.

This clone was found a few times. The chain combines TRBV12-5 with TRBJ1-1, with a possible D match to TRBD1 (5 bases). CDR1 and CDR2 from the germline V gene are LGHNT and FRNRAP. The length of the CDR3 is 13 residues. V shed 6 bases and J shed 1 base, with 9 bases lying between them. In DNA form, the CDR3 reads TGTGCTAGTGGCCGGGACGGGAACACTGAAGCTTTCTTT. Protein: CASGRDGNTEAFF.

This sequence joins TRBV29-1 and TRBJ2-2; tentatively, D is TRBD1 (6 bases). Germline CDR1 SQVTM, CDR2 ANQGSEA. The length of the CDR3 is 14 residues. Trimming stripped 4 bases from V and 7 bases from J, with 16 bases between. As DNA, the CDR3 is TGCAGCGTTGTTTCAGCAGGGGTGGTCGGGGAGCTGTTTTTT. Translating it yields CSVVSAGVVGELFF.

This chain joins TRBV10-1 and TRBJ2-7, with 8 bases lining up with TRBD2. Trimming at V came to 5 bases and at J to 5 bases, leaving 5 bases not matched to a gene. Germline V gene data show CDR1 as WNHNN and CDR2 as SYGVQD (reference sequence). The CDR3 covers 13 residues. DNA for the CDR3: TGCGCCAGCAGTCCGGGAGGGATCAACGAGCAGTACTTC. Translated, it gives CASSPGGINEQYF.

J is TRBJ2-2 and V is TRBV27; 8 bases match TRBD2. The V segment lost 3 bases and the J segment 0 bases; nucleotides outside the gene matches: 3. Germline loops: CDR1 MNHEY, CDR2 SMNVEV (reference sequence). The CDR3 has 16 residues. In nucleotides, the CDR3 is TGTGCCAGCAGTTTCCCCGGGAGGGCGAACACCGGGGAGCTGTTTTTT. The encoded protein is CASSFPGRANTGELFF.

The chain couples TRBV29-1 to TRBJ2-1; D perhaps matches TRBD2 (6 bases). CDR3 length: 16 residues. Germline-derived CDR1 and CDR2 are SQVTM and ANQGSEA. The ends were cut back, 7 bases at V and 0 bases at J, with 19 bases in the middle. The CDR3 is CSANPPRGSSYNEQFF. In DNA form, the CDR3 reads TGCAGCGCCAATCCCCCCCGGGGGAGCTCCTACAATGAGCAGTTCTTC.

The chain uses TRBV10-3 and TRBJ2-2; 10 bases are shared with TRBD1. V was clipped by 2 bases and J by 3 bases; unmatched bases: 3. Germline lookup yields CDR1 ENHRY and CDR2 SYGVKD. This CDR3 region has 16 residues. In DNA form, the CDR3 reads TGTGCCATCAGTGAGAAAGGACAGGGGGACACCGGGGAGCTGTTTTTT. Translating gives CAISEKGQGDTGELFF.

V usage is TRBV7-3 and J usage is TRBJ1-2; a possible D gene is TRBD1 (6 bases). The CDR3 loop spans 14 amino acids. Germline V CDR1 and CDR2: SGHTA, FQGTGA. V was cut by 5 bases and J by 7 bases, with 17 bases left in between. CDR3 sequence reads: CASSPMGATGGYTF. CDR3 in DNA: TGTGCCAGCAGCCCCATGGGGGCCACCGGTGGCTACACCTTC.

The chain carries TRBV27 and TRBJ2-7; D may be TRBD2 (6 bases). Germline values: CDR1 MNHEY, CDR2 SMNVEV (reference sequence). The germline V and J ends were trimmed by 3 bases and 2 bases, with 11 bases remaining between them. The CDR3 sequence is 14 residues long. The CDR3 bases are TGTGCCAGCAGTTTTGTGGGGGGTCCCTACGAGCAGTACTTC. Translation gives CASSFVGGPYEQYF.

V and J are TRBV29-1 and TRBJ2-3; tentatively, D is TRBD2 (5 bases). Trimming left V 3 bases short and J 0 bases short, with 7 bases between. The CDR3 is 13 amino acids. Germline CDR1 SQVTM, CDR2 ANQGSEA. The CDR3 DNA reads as TGCAGCGTTGATCCGGGGAGCACAGATACGCAGTATTTT. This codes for CSVDPGSTDTQYF.

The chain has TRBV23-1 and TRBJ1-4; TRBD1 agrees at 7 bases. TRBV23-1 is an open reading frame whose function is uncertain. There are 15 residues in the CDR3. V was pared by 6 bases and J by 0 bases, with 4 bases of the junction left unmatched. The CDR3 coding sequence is TGCGCCAGCAGCCTGCAGGGGGCAACTAATGAAAAACTGTTTTTT. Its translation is CASSLQGATNEKLFF.

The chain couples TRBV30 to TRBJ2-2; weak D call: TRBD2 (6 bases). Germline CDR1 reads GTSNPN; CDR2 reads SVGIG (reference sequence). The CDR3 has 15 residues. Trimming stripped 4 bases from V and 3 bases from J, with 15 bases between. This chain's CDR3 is CAWKPGTLYTGELFF. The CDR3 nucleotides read TGTGCCTGGAAACCCGGGACTCTCTACACCGGGGAGCTGTTTTTT.

CDR3 sequence reads: CASSEGTGGRQFF. The CDR3 DNA follows: TGTGCCAGCAGTGAGGGGACAGGGGGGCGGCAGTTCTTC. This chain joins TRBV6-1 and TRBJ2-1; 11 bases fit TRBD1. Germline assignment: CDR1 MNHNS and CDR2 SASEGT. Trimming at V came to 3 bases and at J to 12 bases, leaving 4 bases not matched to a gene. This CDR3 is 13 amino acids long.

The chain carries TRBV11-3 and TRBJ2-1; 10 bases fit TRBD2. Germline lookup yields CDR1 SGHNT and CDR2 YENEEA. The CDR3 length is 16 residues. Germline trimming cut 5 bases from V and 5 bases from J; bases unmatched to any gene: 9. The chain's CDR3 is CASSPRTSGLDNEQFF. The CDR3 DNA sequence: TGTGCCAGCAGCCCCCGGACTAGCGGCCTTGACAATGAGCAGTTCTTC.

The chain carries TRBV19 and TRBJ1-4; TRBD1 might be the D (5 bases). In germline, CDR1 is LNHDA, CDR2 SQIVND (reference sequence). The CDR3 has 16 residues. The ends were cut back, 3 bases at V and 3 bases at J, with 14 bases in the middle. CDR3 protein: CASSIGLGTSNEKLFF. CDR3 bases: TGTGCCAGTAGTATTGGGCTCGGGACCTCTAATGAAAAACTGTTTTTT.